The 9 T cell receptor beta chains listed next were all sequenced from one sample in a study of human T cells and chemical hapten exposure. As to time point: pre-sensitization, week 0. Treatment: therapeutic diphenylcyclopropenone sensitization with weekly scalp DPC. TCRdb reprocessed the RACE reads with MiXCR, giving one entry per CDR3 protein. The top ten clones hold approximately 2.8% of a sample with approximately 90,000 distinct CDR3 sequences, 8.5% of them seen once. The sequenced sample was whole blood, obtained in connection with sensitization to the hapten diphenylcyclopropenone (DPC). These TCRs come from a man between 40 and 49 years old with alopecia areata. Some clones in this sample may be carry-over from other donors' samples.

This clonotype was seen a handful of times. The chain combines TRBV27 with TRBJ2-3; D not resolved. With 7 bases removed from V and 2 bases from J, the gap between germline ends came to 16 bases. The CDR3 is made up of 15 amino acids. Germline V lookup: CDR1 MNHEY, CDR2 SMNVEV (reference sequence). The CDR3, as DNA: TGTGCCAGCACCCACTCGGTGGAGTCCACAGATACGCAGTATTTT. Translating it yields CASTHSVESTDTQYF.

The chain couples TRBV6-2 or TRBV6-3 to TRBJ2-3, with TRBD2 as a possible D gene (6 bases). This CDR3 contains 15 residues. CDR1 and CDR2 from the germline V gene are MNHEY and SVGEGT. Between the trimmed V and J ends, which lost 5 bases and 3 bases, there was a span of 15 bases. The DNA for the CDR3 is TGTGCCAGCAGTCGCCTTAGTGGGAGGACAGATACGCAGTATTTT. Its translation: CASSRLSGRTDTQYF.

This clonotype occurred a few times. The rearrangement joins TRBV4-2 to TRBJ2-3; possible D gene TRBD1, 6 bases. Trimming removed 1 base from V and 2 bases from J, with 10 bases in between. CDR1 is LGHNA, CDR2 YNFKEQ, per germline. CDR3 length equals 15 residues. The CDR3 nucleotides read TGTGCCAGCAGCCAAGCGAACAGGGCCACAGATACGCAGTATTTT. Translation gives CASSQANRATDTQYF.

A few counts support this clonotype. The chain is built from TRBV7-6 and TRBJ2-1; tentatively, D is TRBD2 (6 bases). Germline loops: CDR1 SGHVS, CDR2 FNYEAQ. CDR3 length equals 16 residues. V lost 4 bases and J 3 bases, leaving 16 bases between the germline ends. In nucleotides, the CDR3 is TGTGCCAGCAGCTCGACCCCGGGACTTAACTACAATGAGCAGTTCTTC. It specifies CASSSTPGLNYNEQFF. Full variable domain (rest looked up from reference TRBV7-6 and TRBJ2-1): GAGVSQSPRYKVTKRGQDVALRCDPISGHVSLYWYRQALGQGPEFLTYFNYEAQQDKSGLPNDRFSAERPEGSISTLTIQRTEQRDSAMYRCASSSTPGLNYNEQFFGPGTRLTVL.

At least ten counts were recorded for this clonotype. This rearrangement joins TRBV29-1 to TRBJ2-1; TRBD1 might be the D (5 bases). Between the trimmed V and J ends, which lost 5 bases and 8 bases, there was a span of 19 bases. CDR1 is SQVTM, CDR2 ANQGSEA, per germline. The CDR3 loop spans 14 amino acids. The CDR3 region is CSVLPGHFLDEQFF. In DNA form, the CDR3 reads TGCAGCGTTCTTCCAGGACATTTTTTAGATGAGCAGTTCTTC.

This clonotype was counted ten times or more. The chain recombines TRBV29-1 with TRBJ2-1, with D hard to call. This CDR3 is 14 amino acids long. Germline V gives CDR1 SQVTM, CDR2 ANQGSEA. Trimming removed 5 bases from V and 4 bases from J, with 15 bases in between. Here the CDR3 reads CSVPDAAAYNEQFF. The DNA for the CDR3 is TGCAGCGTTCCCGACGCGGCAGCATACAATGAGCAGTTCTTC.

With respect to this clonotype: One end of the junction does not line up with germline, which may come from a read error. This chain connects TRBV12-3 or TRBV12-4 to TRBJ2-5, with D possibly matching TRBD2 (5 bases). The CDR3 sequence is 16 residues long. This CDR3 reads CVSSFLRNGNQETQYF. The DNA of the CDR3 is TGTGTCAGCAGTTTCCTCAGAAACGGGAACCAAGAGACCCAGTACTTC.

This clonotype was counted many times. This chain joins TRBV29-1 and TRBJ1-5; D not certain. Trimming stripped 5 bases from V and 5 bases from J, with 10 bases between. This CDR3 contains 12 residues. Germline values: CDR1 SQVTM, CDR2 ANQGSEA. In nucleotides, the CDR3 is TGCAGCGTTTGGGATGGTTATCAGCCCCAGCATTTT. Its protein is CSVWDGYQPQHF.

The chain recombines TRBV18 with TRBJ1-1; D is perhaps TRBD1 (6 bases). With 3 bases removed from V and 3 bases from J, the gap between germline ends came to 11 bases. This CDR3 has 14 residues. Germline V gene sequence: CDR1 KGHSH, CDR2 LQKENI. The CDR3 DNA reads TGTGCCAGCTCACCGCGGGACACTGACACTGAAGCTTTCTTT. It translates to CASSPRDTDTEAFF.